This T cell receptor beta chain was obtained from a study of blood T cell repertoires in COVID-19. About the research overall: The analysed material was cDNA or gDNA that came from T cells, B-cell-depleted T cells, or PBMCs.

TCRdb's table, derived via immunoSEQ multiplex PCR, lists solely in-frame clones and lacks some. The table includes 350,000 or so clones, 85% to 90% detected once. From germline, CDR1 is MNHEY and CDR2 SMNVEV (reference sequence). V lost 5 bases and J 5 bases, leaving 19 bases between the germline ends. The CDR3 length is 15 residues. The chain carries TRBV27 and TRBJ2-7; a weak D match, TRBD1 (6 bases). This sequence was found in a woman in her 30s who had been exposed to COVID-19. The sequenced material came from PBMCs or T cells enriched from blood (not recorded which). CDR3 residues: CASSVIQGFKDEQYF. DNA of the CDR3: TGTGCCAGCAGTGTGATACAGGGATTTAAGGACGAGCAGTACTTC.